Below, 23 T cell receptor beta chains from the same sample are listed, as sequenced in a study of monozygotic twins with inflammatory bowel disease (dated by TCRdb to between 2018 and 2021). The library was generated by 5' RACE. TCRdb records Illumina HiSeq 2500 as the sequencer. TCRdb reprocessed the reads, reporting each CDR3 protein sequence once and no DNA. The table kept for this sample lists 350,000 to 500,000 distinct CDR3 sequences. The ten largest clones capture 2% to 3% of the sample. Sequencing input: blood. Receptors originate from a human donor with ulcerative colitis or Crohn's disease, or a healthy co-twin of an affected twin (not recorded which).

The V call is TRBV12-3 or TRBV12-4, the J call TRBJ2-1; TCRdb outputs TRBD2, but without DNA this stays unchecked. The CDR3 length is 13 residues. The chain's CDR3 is CASRRTFYNEQFF.

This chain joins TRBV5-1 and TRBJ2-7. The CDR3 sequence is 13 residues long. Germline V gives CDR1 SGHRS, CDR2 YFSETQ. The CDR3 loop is CASSWDGTYEQYF.

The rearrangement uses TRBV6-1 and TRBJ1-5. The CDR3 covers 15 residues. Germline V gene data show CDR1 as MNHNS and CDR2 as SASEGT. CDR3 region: CASSDQGVLWEPQHF.

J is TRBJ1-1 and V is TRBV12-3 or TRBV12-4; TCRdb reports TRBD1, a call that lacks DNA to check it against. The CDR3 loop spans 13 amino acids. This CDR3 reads CASSLGQIYEAFF.

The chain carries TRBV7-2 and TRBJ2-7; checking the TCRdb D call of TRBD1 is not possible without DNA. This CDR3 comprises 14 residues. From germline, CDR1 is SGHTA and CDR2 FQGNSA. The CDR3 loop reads CASSLWAGGREQYF.

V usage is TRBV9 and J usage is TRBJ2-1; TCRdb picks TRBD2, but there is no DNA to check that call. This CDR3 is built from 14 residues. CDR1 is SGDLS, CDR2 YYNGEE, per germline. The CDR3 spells CASSPGLPDNEQFF.

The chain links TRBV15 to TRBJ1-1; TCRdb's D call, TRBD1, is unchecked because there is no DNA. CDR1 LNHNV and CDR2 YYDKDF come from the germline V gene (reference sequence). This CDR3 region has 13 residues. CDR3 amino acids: CATRRTVNTEAFF.

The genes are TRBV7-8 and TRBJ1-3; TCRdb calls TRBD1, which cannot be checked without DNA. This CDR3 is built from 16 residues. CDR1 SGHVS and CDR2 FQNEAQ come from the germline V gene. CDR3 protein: CASSLVPGQGRNTIYF.

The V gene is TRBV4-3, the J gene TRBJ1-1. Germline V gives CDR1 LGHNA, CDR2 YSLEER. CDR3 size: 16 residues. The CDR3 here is CASSQDLGFWNTEAFF.

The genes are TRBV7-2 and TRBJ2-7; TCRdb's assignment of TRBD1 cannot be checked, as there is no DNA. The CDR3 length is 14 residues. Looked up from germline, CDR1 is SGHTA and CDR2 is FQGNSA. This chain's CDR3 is CASSLVTGSYEQYF. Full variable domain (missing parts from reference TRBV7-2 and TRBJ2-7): GAGVSQSPSNKVTEKGKDVELRCDPISGHTALYWYRQSLGQGLEFLIYFQGNSAPDKSGLPSDRFSAERTGGSVSTLTIQRTQQEDSAVYLCASSLVTGSYEQYFGPGTRLTVT.

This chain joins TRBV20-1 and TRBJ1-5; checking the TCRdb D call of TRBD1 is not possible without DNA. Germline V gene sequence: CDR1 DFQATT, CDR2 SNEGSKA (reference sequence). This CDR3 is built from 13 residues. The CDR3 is CSASGSSNQPQHF.

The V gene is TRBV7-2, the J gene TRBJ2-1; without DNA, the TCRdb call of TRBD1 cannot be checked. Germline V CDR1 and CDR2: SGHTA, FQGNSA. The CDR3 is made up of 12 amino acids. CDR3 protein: CASSSTGHEQFF.

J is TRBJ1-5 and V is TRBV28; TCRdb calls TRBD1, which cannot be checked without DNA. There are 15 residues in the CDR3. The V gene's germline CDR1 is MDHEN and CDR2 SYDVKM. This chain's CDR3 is CASSPGQGGTEPQHF.

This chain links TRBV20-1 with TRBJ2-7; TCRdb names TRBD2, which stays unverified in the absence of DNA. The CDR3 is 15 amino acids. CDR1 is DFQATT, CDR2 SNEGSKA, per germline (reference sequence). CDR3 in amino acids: CSARLVGTSSYEQYF.

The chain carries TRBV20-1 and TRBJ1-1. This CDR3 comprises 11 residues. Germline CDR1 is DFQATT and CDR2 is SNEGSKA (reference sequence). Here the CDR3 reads CSAISVTEAFF.

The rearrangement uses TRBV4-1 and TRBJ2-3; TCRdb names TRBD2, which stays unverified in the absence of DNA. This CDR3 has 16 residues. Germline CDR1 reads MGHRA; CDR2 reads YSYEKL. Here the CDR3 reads CASSQDWGLSTDTQYF.

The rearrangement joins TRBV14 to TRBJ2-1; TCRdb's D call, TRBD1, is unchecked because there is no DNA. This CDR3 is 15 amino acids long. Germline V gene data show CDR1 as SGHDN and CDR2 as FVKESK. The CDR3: CASSPRGLPGDEQFF.

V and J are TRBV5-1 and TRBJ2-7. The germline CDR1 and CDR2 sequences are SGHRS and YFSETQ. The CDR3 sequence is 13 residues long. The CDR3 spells CASRDFPNYEQYF.

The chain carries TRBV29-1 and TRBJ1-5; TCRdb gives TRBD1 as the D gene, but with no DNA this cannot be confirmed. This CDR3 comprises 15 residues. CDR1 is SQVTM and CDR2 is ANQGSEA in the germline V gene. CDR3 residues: CSVAGIGGSNQPQHF.

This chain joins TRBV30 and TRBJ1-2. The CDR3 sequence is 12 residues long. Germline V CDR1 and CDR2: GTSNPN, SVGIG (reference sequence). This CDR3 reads CAWRDFGGGYTF.

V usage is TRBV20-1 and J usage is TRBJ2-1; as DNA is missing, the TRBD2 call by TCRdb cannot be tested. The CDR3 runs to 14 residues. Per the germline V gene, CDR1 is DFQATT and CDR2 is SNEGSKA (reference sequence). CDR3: CSAKSGWGSGEQFF.

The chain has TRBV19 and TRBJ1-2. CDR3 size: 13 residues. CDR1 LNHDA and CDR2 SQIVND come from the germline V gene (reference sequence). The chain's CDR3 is CASSIEGLDGYTF.

The chain's CDR3 is CSVEDGVDTEAFF. The V call is TRBV29-1, the J call TRBJ1-1. Germline lookup yields CDR1 SQVTM and CDR2 ANQGSEA. The CDR3 spans 13 residues.